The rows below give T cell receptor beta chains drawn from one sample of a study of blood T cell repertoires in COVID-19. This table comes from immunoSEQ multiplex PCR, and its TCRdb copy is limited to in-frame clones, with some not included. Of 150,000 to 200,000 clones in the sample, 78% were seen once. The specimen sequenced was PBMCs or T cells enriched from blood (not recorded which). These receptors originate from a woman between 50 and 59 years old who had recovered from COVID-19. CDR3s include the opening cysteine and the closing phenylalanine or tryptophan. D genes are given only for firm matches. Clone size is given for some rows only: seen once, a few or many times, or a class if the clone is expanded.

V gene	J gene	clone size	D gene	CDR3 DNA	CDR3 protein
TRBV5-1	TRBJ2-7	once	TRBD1	TGCGCCAGCAGCCCACAGGGGGCCGTTGAGCAGTACTTC	CASSPQGAVEQYF
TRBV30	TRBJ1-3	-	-	TGTGCCTGGATGTCGGTTGGAAACACCATATATTTT	CAWMSVGNTIYF
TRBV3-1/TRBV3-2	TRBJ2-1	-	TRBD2	TGTGCCAGCAGCCAAGAGGGTAATAGCGGGAGCAACAATGAGCAGTTCTTC	CASSQEGNSGSNNEQFF
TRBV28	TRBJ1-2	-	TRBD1	TGTGCCAGCCGAGAGGGACAGGGGGGTGGCTACACCTTC	CASREGQGGGYTF
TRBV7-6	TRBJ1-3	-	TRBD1	TGTGCCAGCAGCTTAGCGGGACAGATAGGAAACACCATATATTTT	CASSLAGQIGNTIYF
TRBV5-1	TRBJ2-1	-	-	TGCGCCAGCAGCAGCAGGAGGGCCCTCTACAATGAGCAGTTCTTC	CASSSRRALYNEQFF
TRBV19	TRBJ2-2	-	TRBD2	TGTGCCAGTAGCCGGGCCCGTCCTAGCGGGAGGGGAACCGGGGAGCTGTTTTTT	CASSRARPSGRGTGELFF
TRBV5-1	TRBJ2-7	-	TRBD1	TGCGCCAGCAGCTCGTTGGGGGACAGGGTCGACGAGCAGTACTTC	CASSSLGDRVDEQYF
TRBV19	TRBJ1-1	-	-	TGTGCCAGCACGACAGGGAACACTGAAGCTTTCTTT	CASTTGNTEAFF
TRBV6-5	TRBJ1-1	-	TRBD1	TGTGCCAGCAGTTATCGGACAGGGGTTTTCTTT	CASSYRTGVFF
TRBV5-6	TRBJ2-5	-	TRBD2	TGTGCCAGCAGCGGCGGGACTAGTATTTTGGAGACCCAGTACTTC	CASSGGTSILETQYF
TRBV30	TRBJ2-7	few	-	TGTGCCTGGAGACCGCGGGACTACGAGCAGTACTTC	CAWRPRDYEQYF
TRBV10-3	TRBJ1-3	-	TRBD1	TGTGCCATCAGTCCATCAGTCGGGACAGGGACTGGAAACACCATATATTTT	CAISPSVGTGTGNTIYF